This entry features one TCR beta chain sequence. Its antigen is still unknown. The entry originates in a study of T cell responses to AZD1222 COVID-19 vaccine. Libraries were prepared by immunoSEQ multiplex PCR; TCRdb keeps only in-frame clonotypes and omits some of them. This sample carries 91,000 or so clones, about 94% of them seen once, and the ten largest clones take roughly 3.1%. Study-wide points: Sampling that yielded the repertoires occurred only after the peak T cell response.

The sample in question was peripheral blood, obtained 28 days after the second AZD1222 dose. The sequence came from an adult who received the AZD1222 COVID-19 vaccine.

CDR3 sequence: CASSSGGNYGYTF. CDR3 sequence (DNA): TGTGCCAGCAGCTCTGGGGGAAACTATGGCTACACCTTC. The chain has TRBV7-8 and TRBJ1-2, with D tentatively TRBD1 (5 bases). V shed 4 bases and J shed 2 bases, with 8 bases lying between them. Germline V gives CDR1 SGHVS, CDR2 FQNEAQ. The CDR3 loop spans 13 amino acids.